Below are 17 T cell receptor beta chains sequenced from a single sample in a study of Tregs in tolerant kidney transplant recipients. Using immunoSEQ multiplex PCR, the repertoire was profiled, and TCRdb retains in-frame clones only, with some absent. This table holds about 5,000 clones, almost 40% found once. The antigens for these receptors are not known. The specimen was CD8+ T cells from blood cultured with allogeneic cells. The receptors shown here come from a human donor in good health.

This chain joins TRBV7-9 and TRBJ2-3; D tentatively fits TRBD1 or TRBD2 (5 bases each). The V end lost 1 base, the J end lost 4 bases, and 6 bases lay between the germline ends. The CDR3 is made up of 13 amino acids. Germline V gives CDR1 SEHNR, CDR2 FQNEAQ (reference sequence). CDR3 DNA: TGTGCCAGCAGCTTAGGGGGGTCAGATACGCAGTATTTT. Translating it yields CASSLGGSDTQYF.

Sample share makes this clone large. The V and J genes are TRBV4-1 and TRBJ1-5; TRBD1 matches at 7 bases. The CDR3 totals 14 residues. CDR1 and CDR2 from the germline V gene are MGHRA and YSYEKL. Unmatched junction bases numbered 4, after V lost 1 base and J lost 7 bases. The CDR3 region has the DNA TGCGCCAGCAGCCAAGCACAGGGGAAGCAGCCCCAGCATTTT. Translating gives CASSQAQGKQPQHF.

This clone is judged medium-sized. This chain links TRBV19 with TRBJ1-1; no reliable D call. The CDR3 is 14 amino acids. V lost 0 bases to trimming and J lost 1 base, with 6 bases between them. Germline loops: CDR1 LNHDA, CDR2 SQIVND (reference sequence). The chain's CDR3 is CASSIDHWNTEAFF. CDR3 in DNA: TGTGCCAGTAGTATAGATCACTGGAACACTGAAGCTTTCTTT.

With respect to this clone: A read error is the likely source, as a far larger clone sits one nucleotide away. The chain couples TRBV5-6 to TRBJ1-2; D may be TRBD1 (6 bases). This CDR3 spans 13 amino acids. Trimming took off 3 bases at V and 5 bases at J, with 11 bases between the two ends. The germline V gene encodes CDR1 SGHDT and CDR2 YYEEEE. In DNA form, the CDR3 reads TGTGCCAGCAGCTCCGGACAGATTTATGGCTACACCTTC. Amino acids: CASSSGQIYGYTF.

The V gene is TRBV7-3, the J gene TRBJ1-2; possibly TRBD1 for D (5 bases). Trimming shortened V by 5 bases and J by 4 bases, and 20 bases separated the two germline ends. Germline V lookup: CDR1 SGHTA, CDR2 FQGTGA. CDR3 length: 16 residues. CDR3 loop: CASSPLPGPNPYGYTF. CDR3 DNA sequence: TGTGCCAGCAGCCCACTTCCGGGACCCAACCCCTATGGCTACACCTTC.

This clone was observed a few times. The rearrangement joins TRBV4-3 to TRBJ2-7; D is unresolved. The CDR3 is 15 amino acids. Germline CDR1 is LGHNA and CDR2 is YSLEER. The V end was cut by 1 base, the J end by 0 bases, with 10 bases between. This chain's CDR3 is CASSQGPGNSYEQYF. In nucleotides, the CDR3 is TGCGCCAGCAGCCAAGGTCCAGGAAACTCCTACGAGCAGTACTTC.

This chain uses TRBV14 with TRBJ1-2, with D possibly matching TRBD1 (6 bases). Germline lookup yields CDR1 SGHDN and CDR2 FVKESK. The V gene lost 3 bases and the J gene lost 5 bases, with 19 bases spanning the gap. This CDR3 region has 16 residues. CDR3 sequence: CASSHIGTGAKYGYTF. The CDR3, as DNA: TGTGCCAGCAGCCACATAGGTACGGGGGCGAAGTATGGCTACACCTTC.

On this clone: This likely stems from a read error, as it lies one base from a far larger clone. The chain has TRBV6-4 and TRBJ2-1; 9 bases align to TRBD2. The germline V gene encodes CDR1 MRHNA and CDR2 SNTAGT. Trimming at V came to 4 bases and at J to 10 bases, leaving 11 bases not matched to a gene. This CDR3 is 15 amino acids long. In nucleotides, the CDR3 is TGTGCCAGCAGTGCTGGCGGGAGGGGAGGGGCGGAGCAGTTCTTC. Amino acids: CASSAGGRGGAEQFF.

The table lists this clone with a few counts. The chain is built from TRBV6-6 and TRBJ2-1; 9 bases match TRBD2. V lost 7 bases and J lost 10; bases outside the gene matches: 14. The germline V gene has CDR1 MNHNY and CDR2 SVGAGI (reference sequence). This CDR3 spans 15 amino acids. CDR3: CASNPSSGGLREQFF. As DNA, the CDR3 is TGTGCCAGCAATCCATCCAGCGGGGGGTTAAGGGAGCAGTTCTTC.

This sequence joins TRBV6-6 and TRBJ1-2; D gene unclear. The CDR3 consists of 13 residues. Germline V lookup: CDR1 MNHNY, CDR2 SVGAGI (reference sequence). Deletions cut 2 bases from V and 7 bases from J, with 11 bases between. The CDR3 here is CASSYLEMGGYTF. In nucleotides, the CDR3 is TGTGCCAGCAGTTACCTCGAGATGGGTGGCTACACCTTC.

CDR3 residues: CASSLAGRSRTDTQYF. The CDR3 DNA is TGTGCCAGCAGCCTTGCAGGACGCAGCCGCACAGATACGCAGTATTTT. J is TRBJ2-3 and V is TRBV9, with no clear D. Trimming took off 4 bases at V and 1 base at J, with 16 bases between the two ends. The CDR3 spans 16 residues. CDR1 and CDR2 (germline): SGDLS, YYNGEE.

This clone is medium-sized (0.01 to 0.1%). J is TRBJ1-5 and V is TRBV2, with D unclear. The V and J ends lost 6 bases and 5 bases respectively, with 14 bases between them. The CDR3 covers 14 residues. Per the germline V gene, CDR1 is SNHLY and CDR2 is FYNNEI. The CDR3 spells CASRGTATYQPQHF. CDR3 in DNA: TGTGCCAGCAGAGGAACGGCAACCTATCAGCCCCAGCATTTT.

This sequence joins TRBV5-5 and TRBJ1-1, with a tentative D call TRBD1 (5 bases). The CDR3 consists of 13 residues. Looked up from germline, CDR1 is SGHKS and CDR2 is YYEKEE (reference sequence). The V end lost 4 bases, the J end lost 7 bases, and 14 bases lay between the germline ends. CDR3 residues: CASSPNDGGEAFF. In nucleotides, the CDR3 is TGTGCCAGCAGCCCAAATGACGGGGGTGAAGCTTTCTTT.

By share of the sample, this clone is medium-sized. The CDR3 spells CASSQGWGLYEQYF. The CDR3 nucleotides are TGCGCCAGCAGCCAAGGATGGGGGCTCTACGAGCAGTACTTC. This chain links TRBV4-1 with TRBJ2-7, with a tentative D call TRBD1 (6 bases). The ends were cut back, 1 base at V and 3 bases at J, with 10 bases in the middle. This CDR3 region has 14 residues. Germline lookup yields CDR1 MGHRA and CDR2 YSYEKL.

The genes are TRBV7-9 and TRBJ1-1; no firm D call. Germline V gene data show CDR1 as SEHNR and CDR2 as FQNEAQ (reference sequence). The CDR3 extends over 11 amino acids. With 2 bases removed from V and 5 bases from J, the gap between germline ends came to 3 bases. The CDR3 sequence is CASSLFTEAFF. DNA for the CDR3: TGTGCCAGCAGCTTATTTACTGAAGCTTTCTTT.

This clone is labeled as medium-sized. The rearrangement uses TRBV6-1 and TRBJ1-4; 7 bases match TRBD1. Germline loops: CDR1 MNHNS, CDR2 SASEGT. V was pared by 3 bases and J by 8 bases, with 12 bases of the junction left unmatched. The CDR3 is 16 residues long. The CDR3 loop is CASSETQGVWPEKLFF. As DNA, the CDR3 is TGTGCCAGCAGTGAGACCCAGGGGGTGTGGCCAGAAAAACTGTTTTTT.

The V gene is TRBV7-9, the J gene TRBJ2-7; no reliable D call. Germline V gene lookup returns CDR1 SEHNR and CDR2 FQNEAQ (reference sequence). The CDR3 contains 13 residues. V dropped 1 base and J dropped 7 bases, with 11 bases sitting between them. This CDR3 reads CASSLVATREQYF. In DNA form, the CDR3 reads TGTGCCAGCAGCTTAGTGGCCACCCGTGAGCAGTACTTC.